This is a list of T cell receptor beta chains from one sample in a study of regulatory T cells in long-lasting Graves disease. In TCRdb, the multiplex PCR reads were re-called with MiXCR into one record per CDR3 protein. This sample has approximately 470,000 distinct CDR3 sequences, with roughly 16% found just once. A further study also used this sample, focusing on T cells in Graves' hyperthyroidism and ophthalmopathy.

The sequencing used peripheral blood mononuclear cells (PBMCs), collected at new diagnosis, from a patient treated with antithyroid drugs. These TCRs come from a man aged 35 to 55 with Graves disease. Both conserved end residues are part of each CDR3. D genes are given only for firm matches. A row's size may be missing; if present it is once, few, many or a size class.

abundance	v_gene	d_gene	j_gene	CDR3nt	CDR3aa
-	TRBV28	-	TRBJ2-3	TGTGCCCATAAGGAGCGGTCCCGGGGCACAGATACGCAGTATTTT	CAHKERSRGTDTQYF
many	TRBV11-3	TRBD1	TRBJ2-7	TGTGCCAGCAGCCCAGAGGACAGGTATCAAAACTACGAGCAGTACTTC	CASSPEDRYQNYEQYF
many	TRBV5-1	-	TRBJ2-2	TGCGCCAGCAGCTTGGTTGAACCGGGAACCGGGGAGCTGTTTTTT	CASSLVEPGTGELFF
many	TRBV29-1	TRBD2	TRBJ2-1	TGCAGCGTTCGGCTAGCGGGAGGTGGTGAGCAGTTCTTC	CSVRLAGGGEQFF
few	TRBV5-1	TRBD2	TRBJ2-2	TGCGCCAGCAGCACGCCTTGGACTAGCGAAGCCACCGGGGAGCTGTTTTTT	CASSTPWTSEATGELFF
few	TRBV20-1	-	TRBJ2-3	TGCAGTGCTAGATTCGTTCCGGGGGATTGGGTGAAAGCGCAGTATTTT	CSARFVPGDWVKAQYF
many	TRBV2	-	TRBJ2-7	TGTGCCAGCAGAGGGGACGTTGAGGAGCAGTACTTC	CASRGDVEEQYF
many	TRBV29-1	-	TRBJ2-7	TGCAGCGTTGTGTCAGGAACCTACGAGCAGTACTTC	CSVVSGTYEQYF
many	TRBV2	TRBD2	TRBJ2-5	TGTGCCAGCCCCGGAGGACTAGCGAAGCAAGAGACCCAGTACTTC	CASPGGLAKQETQYF
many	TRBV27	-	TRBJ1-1	TGTGCCAGCAGTCTAAAAATGGGGTTCACTGAAGCTTTCTTT	CASSLKMGFTEAFF
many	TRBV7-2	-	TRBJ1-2	TGTGCCAGCAGCCCGAGGACGAGTGGCTACACCTTC	CASSPRTSGYTF
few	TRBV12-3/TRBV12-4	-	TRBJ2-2	TGTGCCAGCAGCAGCTCCGAGAAGCTGTTTTTT	CASSSSEKLFF
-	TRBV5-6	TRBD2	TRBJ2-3	TGTGCCAGCAGCTGGTGGACTAGCGGGGCGCGTACTAGCACAGATACGCAGTATTTT	CASSWWTSGARTSTDTQYF
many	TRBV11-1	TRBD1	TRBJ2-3	TGTGCCAGCAATAGACAGGGGCAACGTCCAGATACGCAGTATTTT	CASNRQGQRPDTQYF
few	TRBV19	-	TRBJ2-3	TGTGCCAGTAGTATGGTTTCTTCCGGCACAGATACGCAGTATTTT	CASSMVSSGTDTQYF
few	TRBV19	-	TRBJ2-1	TGTGCCAGTAGTATAGTTGGGCGGGGCTCCTACAATGAGCAGTTCTTC	CASSIVGRGSYNEQFF
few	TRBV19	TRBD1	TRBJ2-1	TGTGCCAGTAGTATAGCTGAGGGGGCGGGTGAGCAGTTCTTC	CASSIAEGAGEQFF
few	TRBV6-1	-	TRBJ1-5	TGTGCCAGCAGTGAGAGGGTGGAGAATCAGCCCCAGCATTTT	CASSERVENQPQHF
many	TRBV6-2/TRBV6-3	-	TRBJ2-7	TGTGCCAGCATCTCTGACGGGCTAACCACCTACGAGCAGTACTTC	CASISDGLTTYEQYF
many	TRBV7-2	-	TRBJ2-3	TGTGCCAGCAGACTACAAGCGGTCCTTTACACAGATACGCAGTATTTT	CASRLQAVLYTDTQYF
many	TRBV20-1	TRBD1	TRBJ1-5	TGCAGTGCTTCAGTAGCAGGGGGTAGCAATCAGCCCCAGCATTTT	CSASVAGGSNQPQHF
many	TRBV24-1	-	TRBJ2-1	TGTGCCACCAGTACCGGACGGTGGGACGGCTACAATGAGCAGTTCTTC	CATSTGRWDGYNEQFF
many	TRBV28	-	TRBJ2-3	TGTGCCAGCAGTACGAGGGCTAGCACAGATACGCAGTATTTT	CASSTRASTDTQYF
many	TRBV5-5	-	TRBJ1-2	TGTGCCAGCAGCTTTCGGGGCAGTATCGGCTACACCTTC	CASSFRGSIGYTF
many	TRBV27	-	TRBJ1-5	TGTGCCAGCAGTTTAAAGCAGGGATTGGGCAATCAGCCCCAGCATTTT	CASSLKQGLGNQPQHF